The 23 T cell receptor beta chains below were found in one sample sequenced in a study of CD8+CD57+ T cells in acquired aplastic anemia. Patients sequenced had flow cytometry evidence of CD8+CD57+ cell expansion. TCR beta VDJ and CDR3 were profiled, and genomic DNA was the template. TCRdb redid the calling of the reads with MiXCR, one entry per CDR3 protein. The sample holds around 220,000 distinct CDR3 sequences, less than 60% seen once. The sequencing input was sorted CD4+, CD8+, or CD8+CD57+ T cells (not recorded which) from PBMCs. The receptors originated from a human donor with aplastic anemia.

V is TRBV5-1 and J is TRBJ2-7; D gene ambiguous. Trimming stripped 4 bases from V and 0 bases from J, with 14 bases between. The germline gives CDR1 SGHRS, CDR2 YFSETQ. The CDR3 has 15 residues. The CDR3 sequence: CASSPRTPSSYEQYF. The CDR3 DNA sequence: TGCGCCAGCAGCCCTCGAACTCCTAGCTCCTACGAGCAGTACTTC.

This clonotype has more than one count but fewer than ten. The V and J genes are TRBV9 and TRBJ2-7; a possible D gene is TRBD2 (5 bases). The CDR3 runs 14 residues. Germline CDR1 is SGDLS and CDR2 is YYNGEE. V was cut by 2 bases and J by 3 bases, with 12 bases left in between. Here the CDR3 reads CASSVGLGDYEQYF. CDR3 nucleotides: TGTGCCAGCAGCGTGGGTCTGGGAGACTACGAGCAGTACTTC. The whole variable domain, filled in from reference TRBV9 and TRBJ2-7, reads DSGVTQTPKHLITATGQRVTLRCSPRSGDLSVYWYQQSLDQGLQFLIQYYNGEERAKGNILERFSAQQFPDLHSELNLSSLELGDSALYFCASSVGLGDYEQYFGPGTRLTVT.

J is TRBJ1-5 and V is TRBV18; the D gene is possibly TRBD1 (6 bases). With 6 bases removed from V and 5 bases from J, the gap between germline ends came to 14 bases. Germline V gives CDR1 KGHSH, CDR2 LQKENI. This CDR3 spans 14 amino acids. The CDR3 loop reads CASSSQGIDQPQHF. Written as DNA, the CDR3 is TGTGCCAGCTCGTCCCAGGGGATAGATCAGCCCCAGCATTTT.

About this clonotype: The junction departs from germline at one end; a sequencing error may be responsible. This chain connects TRBV13 to TRBJ2-5; 9 nucleotides match TRBD2. This CDR3 comprises 16 residues. Germline assignment: CDR1 PRHDT and CDR2 FYEKMQ (reference sequence). The CDR3 DNA sequence: TGTGCCAGCAGCTTACATGTTCTAGCGGGACAAGTGACCCAGTACTTC. It translates to CASSLHVLAGQVTQYF.

The chain employs TRBV2 and TRBJ1-2; no firm D call. The CDR3 is 15 amino acids. Germline assignment: CDR1 SNHLY and CDR2 FYNNEI. The V end was cut by 5 bases, the J end by 1 base, with 14 bases between. The DNA of the CDR3 is TGTGCCAGCAGTCCCAACTGGGTAATTAACTATGGCTACACCTTC. This sequence encodes CASSPNWVINYGYTF.

Concerning this clonotype: A single base separates this from a much larger clone, so it may be a read error. The chain employs TRBV7-9 and TRBJ1-6, with D possibly matching TRBD1 (5 bases). The germline V gene has CDR1 SEHNR and CDR2 FQNEAQ (reference sequence). The CDR3 is 21 amino acids. As DNA, the CDR3 is TGCGCCAGCAGCCAAGAGTCTGTGGAAGACTTCGGCAGGGCTATAAGTTCACCCCTCCACTTT. Protein: CASSQESVEDFGRAISSPLHF.

V is TRBV10-3 and J is TRBJ2-7; D is tentatively TRBD1 or TRBD2 (6 bases each). CDR1 ENHRY and CDR2 SYGVKD come from the germline V gene. This CDR3 contains 13 residues. V lost 6 bases and J lost 6, with 15 bases in between. CDR3 nucleotides: TGTGCCATCAGATTCGAGGGGGGTTTCGAGCAGTACTTC. The encoded protein is CAIRFEGGFEQYF.

This clonotype occurred many times. The genes are TRBV7-6 and TRBJ2-5; D not resolved. The CDR3 sequence is 12 residues long. Germline V gene data show CDR1 as SGHVS and CDR2 as FNYEAQ. V lost 3 bases and J lost 5, with 7 bases in between. The CDR3 DNA follows: TGTGCCAGCAGCTTTTACACGGAGACCCAGTACTTC. Its protein product is CASSFYTETQYF.

Only one count was recorded for this clonotype. The J gene is TRBJ2-3, the V gene TRBV25-1; no firm D call. This CDR3 is 15 amino acids long. Germline V CDR1 and CDR2: MGHDK, SYGVNS. V was cut by 4 bases and J by 2 bases, with 13 bases left in between. The CDR3 loop reads CASSAAMGTTDTQYF. Written as DNA, the CDR3 is TGTGCCAGCAGTGCCGCAATGGGTACCACAGATACGCAGTATTTT.

This clonotype was observed at least ten times. This CDR3 is CASSHPGAEQYF. The CDR3, as DNA: TGTGCCAGCTCCCACCCCGGGGCTGAGCAGTACTTC. The chain links TRBV18 to TRBJ2-7; D is tentatively TRBD1 or TRBD2 (5 bases each). There are 12 residues in the CDR3. Germline CDR1 reads KGHSH; CDR2 reads LQKENI. V was cut by 6 bases and J by 7 bases, with 13 bases left in between.

The V gene is TRBV7-9, the J gene TRBJ2-3; D perhaps matches TRBD2 (7 bases). Deletions cut 0 bases from V and 2 bases from J, with 18 bases between. The CDR3 totals 18 residues. Germline V CDR1 and CDR2: SEHNR, FQNEAQ (reference sequence). The CDR3 bases are TGTGCCAGCAGCTTAGCGGGGGGGGCCTTTGGATACACAGATACGCAGTATTTT. Translating it yields CASSLAGGAFGYTDTQYF. Drawing the rest from reference TRBV7-9 and TRBJ2-3, the complete variable domain is DTGVSQNPRHKITKRGQNVTFRCDPISEHNRLYWYRQTLGQGPEFLTYFQNEAQLEKSRLLSDRFSAERPKGSFSTLEIQRTEQGDSAMYLCASSLAGGAFGYTDTQYFGPGTRLTVL.

Worth noting for this clonotype: A much larger clone sits a single nucleotide away, making a read error possible. This chain links TRBV6-1 with TRBJ2-7, with 9 positions matching TRBD1. CDR3 size: 13 residues. Germline V lookup: CDR1 MNHNS, CDR2 SASEGT. CDR3 residues: CASYGTGNYKQYF. CDR3 nucleotides: TGTGCCAGCTACGGGACAGGGAACTACAAGCAGTACTTC.

There are many counts of this clonotype. This chain uses TRBV6-1 with TRBJ1-2; D remains ambiguous. The length of the CDR3 is 14 residues. CDR1 is MNHNS, CDR2 SASEGT, per germline. The V gene lost 0 bases and the J gene lost 4 bases, with 9 bases spanning the gap. The CDR3 DNA follows: TGTGCCAGCAGTGAAGCGGGCGACGGCTATGGCTACACCTTC. Amino acid sequence: CASSEAGDGYGYTF.

This clonotype has ten or more counts. The J gene is TRBJ2-5, the V gene TRBV19; the D gene could be TRBD1 or TRBD2 (5 bases each). CDR1 is LNHDA and CDR2 is SQIVND in the germline V gene (reference sequence). This CDR3 region has 14 residues. Deletions cut 2 bases from V and 4 bases from J, with 11 bases between. CDR3 amino acids: CASSIMGDGETQYF. CDR3 sequence (DNA): TGTGCCAGTAGTATAATGGGGGATGGAGAGACCCAGTACTTC.

This clonotype showed up many times. Here the CDR3 DNA reads TGTGCCAGTAGTTATATAGGGGGAAACACCGGGGAGCTGTTTTTT. Its translation is CASSYIGGNTGELFF. The chain combines TRBV19 with TRBJ2-2; D is possibly TRBD1 (6 bases). CDR1 is LNHDA, CDR2 SQIVND, per germline (reference sequence). Trimming shortened V by 5 bases and J by 2 bases, and 12 bases separated the two germline ends. This CDR3 region has 15 residues. The full variable domain, with the rest looked up from reference TRBV19 and TRBJ2-2, is DGGITQSPKYLFRKEGQNVTLSCEQNLNHDAMYWYRQDPGQGLRLIYYSQIVNDFQKGDIAEGYSVSREKKESFPLTVTSAQKNPTAFYLCASSYIGGNTGELFFGEGSRLTVL.

This chain joins TRBV15 and TRBJ2-7, with D perhaps matching TRBD1 or TRBD2 (7 bases each). The CDR3 consists of 16 residues. V gave up 1 base and J gave up 3 bases, with 16 bases separating them. The germline V gene encodes CDR1 LNHNV and CDR2 YYDKDF (reference sequence). CDR3 coding DNA: TGTGCCACCAGCAGAGGGGGGGGACAGCATTTCTACGAGCAGTACTTC. It yields the protein CATSRGGGQHFYEQYF. Supplemented by reference TRBV15 and TRBJ2-7, the full variable domain reads DAMVIQNPRYQVTQFGKPVTLSCSQTLNHNVMYWYQQKSSQAPKLLFHYYDKDFNNEADTPDNFQSRRPNTSFCFLDIRSPGLGDTAMYLCATSRGGGQHFYEQYFGPGTRLTVT.

This clonotype appeared many times. The rearrangement joins TRBV24-1 to TRBJ2-5; TRBD2 agrees at 12 bases. Germline loops: CDR1 KGHDR, CDR2 SFDVKD. This CDR3 is built from 14 residues. Trimming removed 5 bases from V and 3 bases from J; junction bases left unmatched: 0. The CDR3 sequence: CATSGTSGEETQYF. The CDR3 bases are TGTGCCACCAGTGGGACTAGCGGGGAAGAGACCCAGTACTTC.

This chain joins TRBV29-1 and TRBJ2-1; TRBD2 agrees at 7 bases. This CDR3 comprises 11 residues. The germline CDR1 and CDR2 sequences are SQVTM and ANQGSEA. V was pared by 6 bases and J by 9 bases, with 5 bases of the junction left unmatched. CDR3 coding DNA: TGCAGCGTGGGTGGGAGGGGTGAGCAGTTCTTC. It encodes CSVGGRGEQFF.

Concerning this clonotype: It may be a read error: a sequence one base away is much more abundant. J is TRBJ2-1 and V is TRBV12-3 or TRBV12-4; 7 nucleotides agree with TRBD2. This CDR3 is 16 amino acids long. The CDR3 protein is CAGSFSWRGTYNEQFF. CDR3 coding DNA: TGTGCCGGCAGTTTTAGTTGGCGGGGGACGTACAATGAGCAGTTCTTC.

This clonotype has a count of ten or more. Its ends do not fully match the called genes, so a read error is possible. This CDR3 reads CASSQDLNGERCF. CDR3 nucleotide sequence: TGTGCCAGCAGCCAAGATCTTAACGGGGAGCGGTGCTTC. The chain carries TRBV3-1 and TRBJ2-5, with D possibly matching TRBD2 (5 bases). Germline assignment: CDR1 LGHDT and CDR2 YNNKEL (reference sequence). This CDR3 comprises 13 residues.

The gene calls are TRBV20-1 and TRBJ1-5; 7 bases map to TRBD1. The junction had 5 bases not matched to a gene; V was cut back by 5 bases and J by 4 bases. CDR3 length: 13 amino acids. Germline lookup yields CDR1 DFQATT and CDR2 SNEGSKA (reference sequence). The CDR3 loop is CSAETGPNQPQHF. CDR3 sequence (DNA): TGCAGTGCTGAGACAGGGCCGAATCAGCCCCAGCATTTT.

This clonotype has only a few counts. CDR3 in DNA: TGTGCCAGCAGTTTATCTGCCCGGGACACCGACTCCTACGAGCAGTACTTC. Its translation: CASSLSARDTDSYEQYF. The V call is TRBV27, the J call TRBJ2-7, with D possibly TRBD1 on 6 matching bases. The CDR3 covers 17 residues. Germline V lookup: CDR1 MNHEY, CDR2 SMNVEV (reference sequence). V was shortened by 0 bases and J by 0 bases, with 15 bases between the two germline ends.

This clonotype came up a few times. The CDR3 protein is CASSPRTGWYYEQYF. DNA for the CDR3: TGTGCCAGCAGCCCCCGGACAGGGTGGTACTACGAGCAGTACTTC. This rearrangement joins TRBV14 to TRBJ2-7; 8 bases line up with TRBD1. CDR3 length: 15 amino acids. J was trimmed by 3 bases and V by 4 bases; bases with no gene match: 8. The germline gives CDR1 SGHDN, CDR2 FVKESK.